Here is one T cell receptor (beta chain) with its context. Its antigen is currently unknown. Germline assignment: CDR1 SGHRS and CDR2 YFSETQ. With 0 bases removed from V and 7 bases from J, the gap between germline ends came to 13 bases. The CDR3 extends over 14 amino acids. This entry comes from a study of T cells in Graves' hyperthyroidism and ophthalmopathy. Amplified TCR beta CDR3 regions derived from RNA transcripts. The HTBI set primed first-round TCR CDR3 RT-PCR. From the multiplex PCR reads, TCRdb called clonotypes with MiXCR, one entry per CDR3 protein. The sample holds roughly 350,000 distinct CDR3 sequences, approximately 13% seen once. General study findings and limits: Ophthalmopathy got predicted by the model a median approximately 6 months before its onset. The authors' 13 V-J model separated ophthalmopathy from stable hyperthyroidism. Most clonotypes that expanded in the thyroid above 0.001 also showed up in blood.

The clonotype originates from a woman in her twenties or thirties with Graves' hyperthyroidism. The chain has TRBV5-1 and TRBJ1-1; D is unresolved. Sequenced input: blood. CDR3 amino acids: CASSLGGIPNEAFF. In DNA, the CDR3 is TGCGCCAGCAGCTTGGGAGGTATACCGAATGAAGCTTTCTTT.